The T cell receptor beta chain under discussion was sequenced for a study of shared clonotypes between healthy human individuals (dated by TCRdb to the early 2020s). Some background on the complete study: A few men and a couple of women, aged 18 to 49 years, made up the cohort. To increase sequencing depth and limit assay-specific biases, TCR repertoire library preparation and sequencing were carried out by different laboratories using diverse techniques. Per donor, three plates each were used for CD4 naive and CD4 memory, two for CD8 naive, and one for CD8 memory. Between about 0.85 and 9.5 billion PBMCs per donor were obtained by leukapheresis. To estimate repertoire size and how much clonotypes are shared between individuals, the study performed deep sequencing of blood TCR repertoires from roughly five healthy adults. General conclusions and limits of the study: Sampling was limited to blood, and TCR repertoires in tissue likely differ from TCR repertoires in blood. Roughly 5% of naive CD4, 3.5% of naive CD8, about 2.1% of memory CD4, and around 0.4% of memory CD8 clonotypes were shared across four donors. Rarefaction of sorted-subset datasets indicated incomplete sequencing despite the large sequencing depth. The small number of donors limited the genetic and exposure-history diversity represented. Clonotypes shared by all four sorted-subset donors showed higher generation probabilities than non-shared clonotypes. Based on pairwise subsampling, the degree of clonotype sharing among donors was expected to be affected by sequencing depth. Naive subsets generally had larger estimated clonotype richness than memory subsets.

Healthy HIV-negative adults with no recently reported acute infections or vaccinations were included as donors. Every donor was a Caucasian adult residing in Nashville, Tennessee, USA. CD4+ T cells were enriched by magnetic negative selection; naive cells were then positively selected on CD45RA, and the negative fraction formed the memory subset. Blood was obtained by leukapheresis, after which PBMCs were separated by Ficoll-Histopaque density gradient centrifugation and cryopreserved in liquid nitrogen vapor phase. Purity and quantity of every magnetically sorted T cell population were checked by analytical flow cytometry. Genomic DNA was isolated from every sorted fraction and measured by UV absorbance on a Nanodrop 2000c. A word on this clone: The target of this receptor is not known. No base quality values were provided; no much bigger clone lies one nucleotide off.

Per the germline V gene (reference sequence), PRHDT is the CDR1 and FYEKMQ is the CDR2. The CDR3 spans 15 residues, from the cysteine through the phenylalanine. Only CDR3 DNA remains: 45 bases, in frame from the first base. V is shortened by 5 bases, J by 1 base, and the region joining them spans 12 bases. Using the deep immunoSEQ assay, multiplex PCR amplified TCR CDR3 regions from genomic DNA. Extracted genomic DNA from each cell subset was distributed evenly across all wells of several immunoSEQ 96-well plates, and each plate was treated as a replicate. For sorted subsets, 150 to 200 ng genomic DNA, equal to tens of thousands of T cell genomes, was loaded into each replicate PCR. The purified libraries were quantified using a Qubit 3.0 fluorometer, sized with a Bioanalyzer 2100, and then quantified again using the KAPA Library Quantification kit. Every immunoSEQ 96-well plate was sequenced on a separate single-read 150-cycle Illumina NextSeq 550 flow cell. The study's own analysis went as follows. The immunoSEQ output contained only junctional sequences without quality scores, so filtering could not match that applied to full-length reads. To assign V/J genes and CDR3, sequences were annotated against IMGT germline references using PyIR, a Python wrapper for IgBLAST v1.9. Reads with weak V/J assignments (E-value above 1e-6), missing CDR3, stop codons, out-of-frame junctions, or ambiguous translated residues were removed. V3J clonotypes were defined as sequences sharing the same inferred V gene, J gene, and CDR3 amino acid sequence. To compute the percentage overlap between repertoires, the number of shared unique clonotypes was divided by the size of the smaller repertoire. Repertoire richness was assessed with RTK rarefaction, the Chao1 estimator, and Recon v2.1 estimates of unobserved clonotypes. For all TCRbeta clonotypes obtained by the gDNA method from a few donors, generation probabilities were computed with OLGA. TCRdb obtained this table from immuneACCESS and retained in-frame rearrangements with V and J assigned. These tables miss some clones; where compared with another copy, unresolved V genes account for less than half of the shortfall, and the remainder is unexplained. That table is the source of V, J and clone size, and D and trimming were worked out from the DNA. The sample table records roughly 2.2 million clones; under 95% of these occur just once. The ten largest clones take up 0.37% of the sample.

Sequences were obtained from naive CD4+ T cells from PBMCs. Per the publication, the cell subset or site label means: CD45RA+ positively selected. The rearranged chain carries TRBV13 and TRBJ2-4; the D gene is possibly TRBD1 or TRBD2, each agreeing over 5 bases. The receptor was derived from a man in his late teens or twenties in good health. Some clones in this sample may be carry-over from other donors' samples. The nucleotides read TGTGCCAGCAGCCCTCCGGGGCGTGCCAAAAACATTCAGTACTTC. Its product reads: CASSPPGRAKNIQYF.